This TCR beta chain was captured in a study of T cell responses to AZD1222 COVID-19 vaccine (dated by TCRdb to the early 2020s). Background on the whole study: TCR sequencing was performed for about 250 trial participants, of whom about 200 were given two doses of AZD1222 and around 25 were given two doses of MenACWY control vaccine. Enrollment into the trials was organized by age into subgroups of 18-55, 56-69 and 70-plus years, and those subgroups contained approximately 150, 30 and 60 TCR-sequenced participants, respectively. General study outcomes and caveats: Conclusions about previously exposed vaccinees are limited, since just a handful of AZD1222 recipients were seropositive for SARS-CoV-2 at baseline. Participants were mostly white British and included more females than males, and it was suggested by the authors that clonal diversity may have been underestimated. After two AZD1222 doses, spike-specific TCR breadth and depth were significantly higher than at day 0 and than in MenACWY recipients. Epitopes outside the regions mutated in the B.1.351 and B.1.1.7 variants were reportedly recognized by nearly half of the unique spike-specific TCRs. The 56-69-year group was small, and its depth increase did not reach significance, likely because of low power. CD4 TCRs associated with the vaccine covered the entire spike protein, and the dominant responses were in regions 160-218 and 743-854. No day 14 peak-response samples were available, so repertoires were characterized only after the peak T cell response.

CDR1 and CDR2, looked up from the germline V gene, are MNHNS and SASEGT. Unmatched junction bases come to 0, with V trimmed by 3 bases and J by 3 bases. The CDR3 goes from the cysteine to the phenylalanine over 13 residues. Solely the CDR3 DNA is kept, with 39 bases framed from the first base. The time point label of this sample denotes: about 28 days (+/-7) after the second vaccine dose. AZD1222 recipients whose second dose came at about 4 weeks and those whose second dose came at about 12 weeks were combined into one group, since spike-specific TCR depth and breadth did not differ between the two schedules. The vaccinee samples were drawn from two UK trials, COV001 and COV002, one of which was a single-blind randomized controlled phase 2/3 trial testing AZD1222 (ChAdOx1 nCoV-19) in healthy adults. For TCRbeta chain sequencing, PBMC samples were collected from trial participants at day 0 and at day 28 after the second dose.

The CDR3 regions of human TCRbeta chains were subjected to immunosequencing. Processing in the source paper ran as follows. Repertoire TCRs were matched against a reference library of SARS-CoV-2-specific TCRs generated with the MIRA antigen-specificity platform. Breadth was defined as the fraction of unique TCRs that were SARS-CoV-2-associated. Depth was defined as the fraction of total T cells that were SARS-CoV-2-associated. Each spike-specific TCR was assigned to its reactive spike region and to a CD4 or CD8 class using the MIRA data. Log10-transformed breadth and depth values were compared by one-way ANOVA with Sidak's multiple comparisons tests. Imported from immuneACCESS, the table was reduced by TCRdb to in-frame sequences with V and J called. These copies leave out some clones; in studies compared against another copy, an unresolved V gene accounts for under half, and the cause of the remainder is not known. V, J and clone size were drawn from that table, and D and trimming were deduced from the DNA. This sample comprises about 180,000 clones, 85% to 90% of them detected only once. The top ten clonotypes cover 11% of the sample.

Concerning this clone itself: No cognate antigen has been identified for it. Base quality data are lacking; no much larger clone is found one base away.

This sample comprised peripheral blood, obtained 28 days after the second AZD1222 dose. Recombination joined TRBV6-1 with TRBJ1-1, and 8 junctional nucleotides match TRBD1. The sequence was obtained from an adult who received the AZD1222 COVID-19 vaccine. CDR3 region: CASSETGDTEAFF. The DNA sequence follows: TGTGCCAGCAGTGAGACAGGGGACACTGAAGCTTTCTTT.